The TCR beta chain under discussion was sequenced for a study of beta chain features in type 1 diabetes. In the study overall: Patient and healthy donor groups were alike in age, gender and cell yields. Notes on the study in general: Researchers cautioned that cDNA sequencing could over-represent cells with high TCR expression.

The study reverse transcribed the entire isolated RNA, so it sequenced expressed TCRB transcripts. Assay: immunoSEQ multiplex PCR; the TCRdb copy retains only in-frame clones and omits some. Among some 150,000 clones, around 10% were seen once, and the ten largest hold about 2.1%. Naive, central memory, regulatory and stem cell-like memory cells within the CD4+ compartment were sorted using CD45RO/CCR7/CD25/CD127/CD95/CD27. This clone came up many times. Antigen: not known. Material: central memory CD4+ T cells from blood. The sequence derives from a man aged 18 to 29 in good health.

DNA of the CDR3: TGTGCCAGCAGTGCGAGGTCGGCAGGCAATGAGCAGTTCTTC. Encoded protein: CASSARSAGNEQFF. This rearrangement joins TRBV2 to TRBJ2-1, with D unclear. The length of the CDR3 is 14 residues. The germline V and J ends were trimmed by 4 bases and 6 bases, with 13 bases remaining between them. The germline gives CDR1 SNHLY, CDR2 FYNNEI.